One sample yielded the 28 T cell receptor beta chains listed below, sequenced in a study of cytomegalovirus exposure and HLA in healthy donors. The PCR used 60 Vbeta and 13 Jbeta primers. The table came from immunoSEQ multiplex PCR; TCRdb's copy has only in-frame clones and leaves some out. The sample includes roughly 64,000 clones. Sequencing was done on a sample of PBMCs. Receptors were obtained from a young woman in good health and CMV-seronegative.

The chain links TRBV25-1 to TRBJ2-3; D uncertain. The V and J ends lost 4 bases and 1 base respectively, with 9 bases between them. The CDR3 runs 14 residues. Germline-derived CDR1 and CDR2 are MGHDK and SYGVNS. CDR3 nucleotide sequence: TGTGCCAGCAGTGCAAAGTCGGGCACAGATACGCAGTATTTT. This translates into CASSAKSGTDTQYF.

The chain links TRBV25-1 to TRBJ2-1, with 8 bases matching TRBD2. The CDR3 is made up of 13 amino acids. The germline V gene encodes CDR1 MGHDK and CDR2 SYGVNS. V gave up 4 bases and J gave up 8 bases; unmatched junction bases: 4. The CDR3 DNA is TGTGCCAGCAGTGTTAGCGGGAACGATGAGCAGTTCTTC. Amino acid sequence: CASSVSGNDEQFF.

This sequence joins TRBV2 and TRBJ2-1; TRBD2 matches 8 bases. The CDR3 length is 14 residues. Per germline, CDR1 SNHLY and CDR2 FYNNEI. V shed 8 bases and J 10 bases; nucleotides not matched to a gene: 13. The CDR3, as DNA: TGTGCCAGCGTAAGCGGGAGTAACCGGGGGGAGCAGTTCTTC. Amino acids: CASVSGSNRGEQFF.

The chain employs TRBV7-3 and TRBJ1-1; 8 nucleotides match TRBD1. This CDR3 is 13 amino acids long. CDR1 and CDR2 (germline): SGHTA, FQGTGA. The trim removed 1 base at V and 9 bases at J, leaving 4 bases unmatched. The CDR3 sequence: CASSLNGQGQAFF. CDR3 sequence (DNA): TGTGCCAGCAGCTTAAACGGACAGGGACAAGCTTTCTTT.

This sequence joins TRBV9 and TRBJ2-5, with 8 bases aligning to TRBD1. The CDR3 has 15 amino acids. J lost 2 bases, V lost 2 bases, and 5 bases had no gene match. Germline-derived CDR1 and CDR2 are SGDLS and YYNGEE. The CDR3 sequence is CASSVQGTGQETQYF. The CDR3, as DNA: TGTGCCAGCAGCGTCCAAGGGACAGGACAAGAGACCCAGTACTTC.

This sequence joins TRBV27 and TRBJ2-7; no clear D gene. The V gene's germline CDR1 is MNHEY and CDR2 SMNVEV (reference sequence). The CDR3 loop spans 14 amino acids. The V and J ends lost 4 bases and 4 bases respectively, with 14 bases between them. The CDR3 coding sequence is TGTGCCAGCAGTTCCGTATCCTCTAGTTACGAGCAGTACTTC. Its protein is CASSSVSSSYEQYF.

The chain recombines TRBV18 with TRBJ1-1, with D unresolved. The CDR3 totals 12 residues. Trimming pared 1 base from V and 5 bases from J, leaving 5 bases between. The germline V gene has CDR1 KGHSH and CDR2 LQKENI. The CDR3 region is CASSPRETEAFF. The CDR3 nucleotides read TGTGCCAGCTCACCACGGGAGACTGAAGCTTTCTTT. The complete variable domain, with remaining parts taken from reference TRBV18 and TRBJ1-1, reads NAGVMQNPRHLVRRRGQEARLRCSPMKGHSHVYWYRQLPEEGLKFMVYLQKENIIDESGMPKERFSAEFPKEGPSILRIQQVVRGDSAAYFCASSPRETEAFFGQGTRLTVV.

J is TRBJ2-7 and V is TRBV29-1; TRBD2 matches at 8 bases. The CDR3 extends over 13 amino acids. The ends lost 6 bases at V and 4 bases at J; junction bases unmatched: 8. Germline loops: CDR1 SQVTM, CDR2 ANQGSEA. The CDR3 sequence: CSVRGGGRYEQYF. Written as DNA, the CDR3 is TGCAGCGTCCGGGGGGGCGGAAGGTACGAGCAGTACTTC.

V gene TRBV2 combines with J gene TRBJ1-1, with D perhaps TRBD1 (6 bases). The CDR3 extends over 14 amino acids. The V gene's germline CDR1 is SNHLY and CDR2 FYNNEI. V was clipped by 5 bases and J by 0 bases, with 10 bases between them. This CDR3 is CASSKQGLNTEAFF. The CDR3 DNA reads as TGTGCCAGCAGTAAACAGGGTCTGAACACTGAAGCTTTCTTT. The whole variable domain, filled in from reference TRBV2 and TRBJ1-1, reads EPEVTQTPSHQVTQMGQEVILRCVPISNHLYFYWYRQILGQKVEFLVSFYNNEISEKSEIFDDQFSVERPDGSNFTLKIRSTKLEDSAMYFCASSKQGLNTEAFFGQGTRLTVV.

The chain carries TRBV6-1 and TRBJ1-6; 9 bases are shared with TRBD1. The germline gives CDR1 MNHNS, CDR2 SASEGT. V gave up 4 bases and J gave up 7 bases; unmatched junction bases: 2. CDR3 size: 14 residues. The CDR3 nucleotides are TGTGCCAGCAGTGGGGGGACAGGGAATTCACCCCTCCACTTT. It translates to CASSGGTGNSPLHF.

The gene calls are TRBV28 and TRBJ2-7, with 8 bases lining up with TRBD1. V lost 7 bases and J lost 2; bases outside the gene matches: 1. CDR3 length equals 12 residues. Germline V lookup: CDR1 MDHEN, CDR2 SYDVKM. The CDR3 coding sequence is TGTGCCAGCAAGGACAGGGCCTACGAGCAGTACTTC. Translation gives CASKDRAYEQYF.

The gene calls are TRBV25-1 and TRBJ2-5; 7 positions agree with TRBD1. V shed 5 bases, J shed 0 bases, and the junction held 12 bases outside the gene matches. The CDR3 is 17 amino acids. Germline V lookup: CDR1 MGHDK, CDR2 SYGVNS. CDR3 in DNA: TGTGCCAGCAGTCCACGCACCGGCCAGGGGGACCAAGAGACCCAGTACTTC. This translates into CASSPRTGQGDQETQYF.

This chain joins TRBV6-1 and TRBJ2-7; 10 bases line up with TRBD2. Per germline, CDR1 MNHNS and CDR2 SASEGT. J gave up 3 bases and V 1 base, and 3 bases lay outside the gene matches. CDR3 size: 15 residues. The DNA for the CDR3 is TGTGCCAGCAGTGAAGGGAGCGGGGGGGTCTACGAGCAGTACTTC. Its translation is CASSEGSGGVYEQYF.

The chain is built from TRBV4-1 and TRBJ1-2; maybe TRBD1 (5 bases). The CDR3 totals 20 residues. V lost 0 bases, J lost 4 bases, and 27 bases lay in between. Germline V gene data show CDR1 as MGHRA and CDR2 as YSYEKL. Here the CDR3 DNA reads TGCGCCAGCAGCCAAGACCGGGGGGGAAGGGCCGGTGGGGACCGCTATGGCTACACCTTC. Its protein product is CASSQDRGGRAGGDRYGYTF.

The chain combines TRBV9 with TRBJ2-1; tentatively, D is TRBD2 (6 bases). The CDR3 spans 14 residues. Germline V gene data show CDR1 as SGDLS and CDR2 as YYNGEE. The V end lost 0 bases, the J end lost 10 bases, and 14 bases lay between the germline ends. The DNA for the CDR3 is TGTGCCAGCAGCGTAGACGGGAGAGGCAAGGAGCAGTTCTTC. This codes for CASSVDGRGKEQFF.

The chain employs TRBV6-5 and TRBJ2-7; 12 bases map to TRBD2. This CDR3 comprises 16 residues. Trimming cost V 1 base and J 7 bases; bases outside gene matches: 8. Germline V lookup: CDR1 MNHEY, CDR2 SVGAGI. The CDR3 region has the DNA TGTGCCAGCAGTTACTTGCTGTCTAGCGGGGGGGAGGAGCAGTACTTC. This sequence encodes CASSYLLSSGGEEQYF.

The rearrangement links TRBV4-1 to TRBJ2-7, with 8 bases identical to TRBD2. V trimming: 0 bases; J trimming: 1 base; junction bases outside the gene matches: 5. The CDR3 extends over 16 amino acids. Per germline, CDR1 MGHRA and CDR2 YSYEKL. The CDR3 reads CASSQEIQRGSYEQYF. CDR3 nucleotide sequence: TGCGCCAGCAGCCAAGAGATCCAGCGGGGGTCCTACGAGCAGTACTTC.

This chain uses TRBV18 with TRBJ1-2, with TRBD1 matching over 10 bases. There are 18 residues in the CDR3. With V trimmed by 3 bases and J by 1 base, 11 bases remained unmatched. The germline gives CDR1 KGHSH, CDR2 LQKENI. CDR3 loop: CASSPSPGQGKGNYGYTF. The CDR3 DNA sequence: TGTGCCAGCTCACCGTCGCCGGGACAGGGGAAGGGTAACTATGGCTACACCTTC.

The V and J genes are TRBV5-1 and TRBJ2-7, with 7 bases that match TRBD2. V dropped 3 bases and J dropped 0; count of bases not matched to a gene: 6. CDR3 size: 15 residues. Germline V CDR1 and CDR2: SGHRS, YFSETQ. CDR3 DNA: TGCGCCAGCAGCTCGAGCGGGACGAGCTCCTACGAGCAGTACTTC. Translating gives CASSSSGTSSYEQYF.

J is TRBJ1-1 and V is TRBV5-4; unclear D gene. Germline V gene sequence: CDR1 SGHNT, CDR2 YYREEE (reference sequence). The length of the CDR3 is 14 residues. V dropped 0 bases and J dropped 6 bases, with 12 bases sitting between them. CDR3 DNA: TGTGCCAGCAGCTTGGGTCAGGCATCTTCTGAAGCTTTCTTT. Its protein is CASSLGQASSEAFF.

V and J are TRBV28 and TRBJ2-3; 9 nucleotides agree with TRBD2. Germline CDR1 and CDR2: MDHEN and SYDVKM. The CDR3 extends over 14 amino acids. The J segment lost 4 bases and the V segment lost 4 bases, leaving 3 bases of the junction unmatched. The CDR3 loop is CASSSSGDPDTQYF. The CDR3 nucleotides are TGTGCCAGCAGTTCTAGCGGGGACCCAGATACGCAGTATTTT.

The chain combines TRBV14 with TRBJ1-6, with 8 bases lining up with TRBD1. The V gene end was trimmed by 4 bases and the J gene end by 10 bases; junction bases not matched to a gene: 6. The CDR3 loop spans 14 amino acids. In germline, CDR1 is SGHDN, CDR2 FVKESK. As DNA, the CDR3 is TGTGCCAGCAGCCGGGACAGGAGAAACTCACCCCTCCACTTT. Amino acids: CASSRDRRNSPLHF.

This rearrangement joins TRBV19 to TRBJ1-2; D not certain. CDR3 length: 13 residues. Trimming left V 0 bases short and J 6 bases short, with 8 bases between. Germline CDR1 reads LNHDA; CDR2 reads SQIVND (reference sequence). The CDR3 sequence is CASSIDLRDGYTF. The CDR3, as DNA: TGTGCCAGTAGTATAGATCTGAGGGATGGCTACACCTTC.

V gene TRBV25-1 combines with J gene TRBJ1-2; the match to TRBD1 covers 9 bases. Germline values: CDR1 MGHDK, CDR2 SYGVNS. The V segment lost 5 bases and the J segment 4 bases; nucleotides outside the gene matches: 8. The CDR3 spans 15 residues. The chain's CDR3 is CASSSRTGEGYGYTF. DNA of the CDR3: TGTGCCAGCAGTTCCCGGACAGGGGAGGGCTATGGCTACACCTTC.

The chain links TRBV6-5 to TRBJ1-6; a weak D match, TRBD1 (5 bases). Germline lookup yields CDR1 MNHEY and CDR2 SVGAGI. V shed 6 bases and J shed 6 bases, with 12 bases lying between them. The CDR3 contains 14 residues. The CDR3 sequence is CASRVSGPNSPLHF. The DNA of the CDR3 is TGTGCCAGCAGAGTCTCAGGGCCTAATTCACCCCTCCACTTT.

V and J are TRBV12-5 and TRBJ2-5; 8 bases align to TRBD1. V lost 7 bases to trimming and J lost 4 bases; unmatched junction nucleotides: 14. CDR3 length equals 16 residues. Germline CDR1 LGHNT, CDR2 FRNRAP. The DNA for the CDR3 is TGTGCTAGTGCTCTCCGGCCAGGGGGCGTGGGAGAGACCCAGTACTTC. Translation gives CASALRPGGVGETQYF.

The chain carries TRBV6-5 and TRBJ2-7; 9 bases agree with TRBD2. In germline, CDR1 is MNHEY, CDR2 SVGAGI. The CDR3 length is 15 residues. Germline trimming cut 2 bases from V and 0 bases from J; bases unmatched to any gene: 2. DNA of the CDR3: TGTGCCAGCAGTTACGAGACTAGCGGCTCCTACGAGCAGTACTTC. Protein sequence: CASSYETSGSYEQYF.

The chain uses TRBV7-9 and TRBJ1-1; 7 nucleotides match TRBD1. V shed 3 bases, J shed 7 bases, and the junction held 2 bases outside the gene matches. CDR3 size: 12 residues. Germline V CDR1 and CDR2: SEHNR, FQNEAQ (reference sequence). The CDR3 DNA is TGTGCCAGCAGCTTTAACAGGGGTGAAGCTTTCTTT. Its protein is CASSFNRGEAFF.